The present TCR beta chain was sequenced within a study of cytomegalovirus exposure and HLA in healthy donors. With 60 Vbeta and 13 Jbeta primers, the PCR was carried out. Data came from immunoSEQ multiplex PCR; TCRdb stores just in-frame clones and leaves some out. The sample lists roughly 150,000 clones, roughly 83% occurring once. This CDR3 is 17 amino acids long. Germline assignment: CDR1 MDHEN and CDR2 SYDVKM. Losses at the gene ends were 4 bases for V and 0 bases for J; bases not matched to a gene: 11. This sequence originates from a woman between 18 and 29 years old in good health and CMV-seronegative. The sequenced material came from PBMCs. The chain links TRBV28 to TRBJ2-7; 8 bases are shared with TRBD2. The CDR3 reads CASSSTRTSLSSYEQYF. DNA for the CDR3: TGTGCCAGCAGTTCCACTAGGACTAGCTTGAGCTCCTACGAGCAGTACTTC.